A selection of T cell receptor beta chains follows, all from one sample in a study of beta chain features in type 1 diabetes. Libraries were prepared by immunoSEQ multiplex PCR; TCRdb keeps only in-frame clonotypes and omits some of them. This table holds about 270,000 clones, roughly an eighth found once. The sequencing input was naive CD4+ T cells from blood. All receptors come from a man younger than 45 with type 1 diabetes. Both conserved end residues are part of each CDR3. The D gene is left open where the match is weak. The listing skips clone size in some rows; elsewhere it reads once, few, many or a size class.

d_call j_call v_call clone_size cdr3_aa cdr3_nt
NA TRBJ1-4 TRBV29-1 NA CSVEWGGRGEKLFF TGCAGCGTTGAATGGGGGGGACGGGGTGAAAAACTGTTTTTT
NA TRBJ2-2 TRBV5-4 NA CASSLNRELFF TGTGCCAGCAGCTTGAACAGGGAGCTGTTTTTT
NA TRBJ2-1 TRBV7-7 NA CASSLYSGSFNEQFF TGTGCTAGCAGCTTATATAGCGGATCTTTCAATGAGCAGTTCTTC
NA TRBJ2-7 TRBV11-2 few CASSLLPRPYEQYF TGTGCCAGCAGCTTACTTCCCAGGCCCTACGAGCAGTACTTC
NA TRBJ1-5 TRBV7-2 NA CASSLKQGGSQPQHF TGTGCCAGCAGCTTAAAACAGGGAGGGAGTCAGCCCCAGCATTTT
NA TRBJ2-2 TRBV5-1 NA CASSLDSVTGELFF TGCGCCAGCAGCTTGGATTCGGTGACCGGGGAGCTGTTTTTT
NA TRBJ2-2 TRBV6-5 NA CASSYGTANTGELFF TGTGCCAGCAGTTACGGCACCGCGAACACCGGGGAGCTGTTTTTT
NA TRBJ2-1 TRBV7-8 few CASSLGARNEQFF TGTGCCAGCAGCTTAGGGGCCCGCAATGAGCAGTTCTTC
NA TRBJ2-6 TRBV14 few CASSRYTFNGANVLTF TGTGCCAGCAGCCGATACACCTTTAATGGGGCCAACGTCCTGACTTTC
TRBD2 TRBJ2-3 TRBV6-1 NA CASSEARTSGNTDTQYF TGTGCCAGCAGTGAAGCTCGGACTAGCGGGAACACAGATACGCAGTATTTT
NA TRBJ2-5 TRBV12-5 few CASGSEETQYF TGTGCTAGTGGTTCGGAGGAGACCCAGTACTTC
NA TRBJ1-1 TRBV18 NA CASSPLESGLNTEAFF TGTGCCAGCTCACCTCTGGAGAGCGGCCTGAACACTGAAGCTTTCTTT
NA TRBJ2-3 TRBV30 few CAWSVKQDRTDTQYF TGTGCCTGGAGTGTGAAACAGGATAGGACAGATACGCAGTATTTT
TRBD2 TRBJ2-3 TRBV28 NA CASSHTSAGTDTQYF TGTGCCAGCAGCCACACTAGCGCGGGCACAGATACGCAGTATTTT
TRBD1 TRBJ1-3 TRBV28 few CASSPPDRVGNTIYF TGTGCCAGCAGCCCTCCCGACAGGGTTGGAAACACCATATATTTT
NA TRBJ2-3 TRBV7-6 NA CASSLKGFTDTQYF TGTGCCAGCAGCTTAAAGGGGTTCACAGATACGCAGTATTTT
TRBD2 TRBJ2-1 TRBV13 few CASSLRLAWYEQFF TGTGCCAGCAGCTTAAGACTAGCGTGGTATGAGCAGTTCTTC
TRBD1 TRBJ1-1 TRBV5-6 NA CASSLPGTGNTEAFF TGTGCCAGCAGCTTGCCCGGGACAGGGAACACTGAAGCTTTCTTT
NA TRBJ2-5 TRBV5-1 NA CASSFTPAGQETQYF TGCGCCAGCAGCTTCACCCCAGCGGGCCAAGAGACCCAGTACTTC
NA TRBJ1-5 TRBV18 few CASSPGGDQPQHF TGTGCCAGCTCACCGGGGGGGGATCAGCCCCAGCATTTT
NA TRBJ1-1 TRBV9 few CASSPLSSGAEAFF TGTGCCAGCAGCCCCCTTTCCTCGGGGGCTGAAGCTTTCTTT
NA TRBJ2-7 TRBV28 few CASRAAVAYEQYF TGTGCCAGCAGAGCAGCGGTCGCCTACGAGCAGTACTTC
TRBD1 TRBJ1-5 TRBV29-1 few CSAGTGAHQPQHF TGCAGCGCCGGGACAGGGGCCCATCAGCCCCAGCATTTT
NA TRBJ2-7 TRBV11-1 NA CASMGPGWSEQYF TGTGCCAGCATGGGTCCAGGGTGGAGCGAGCAGTACTTC